Described below is a single TCR beta chain sequence and its context. Its antigen remains undetermined. The sample holds no much larger clone one base away, and base qualities are not on file. This entry comes from a study of cytomegalovirus exposure and HLA in healthy donors (dated by TCRdb to between 2016 and 2019). Describing the broader study: In an earlier analysis of fewer than 750 of the donors, 276 Gb of sequence data and roughly 100 million unique TCR beta sequences from about 179 million T cells were reported. An early release that covered fewer than 750 HLA-typed donors contained about 290 gigabases of sequencing data and 70 million to 100 million unique TCR sequences. The genetic ancestry cluster associated with self-reported Caucasian donors included 70% to 85% of the 398 genotyped donors. The study aimed to test whether cataloging public T cell receptors could reveal signatures of past pathogen exposure. The study used immunosequencing to profile the T cell repertoires of approximately 690 subjects and linked those repertoires to cytomegalovirus serostatus. A separate validation cohort of approximately 120 different subjects was used in addition to the roughly 670-subject first cohort. To predict cytomegalovirus infection status, the study brought together high-throughput TCR immunosequencing, statistical association of individual TCRs with disease status, and machine learning. A later analysis re-analyzed previously published TCR beta repertoires from 660 or so donors and added high-resolution HLA genotyping to study TCR occurrence patterns. The later analysis used no new phenotypic data to find candidate immune exposures, relying instead on TCR beta sequences and their occurrence across donors. To decide whether each TCR beta V gene segment behaved as functional or pseudogenic, an earlier analysis of some 600 of the donors relied on high-throughput TCR beta sequencing. Alongside the repertoire data, information on donor age, sex, ethnicity and CMV serostatus was compiled. A later genetic analysis took genome-wide SNP genotypes for about three fifths of the 666 donors and used that subset as a discovery cohort. Every repertoire in the discovery cohort had been generated on one and the same sequencing platform. Class I and class II HLA loci were covered by the typing at four-digit resolution. The number of typed donors differed by locus: roughly 620-640 for A, B, C, DRB1 and DQB1; 522 for DQA1; roughly 600 for DPA1; and around 470 for DPB1. Five DR-DQ haplotypes were treated as single units for association and clustering because of strong linkage in the cohort. Across some 400 genotyped donors of the cohort, an average of about 220,000 unique TCR beta nucleotide sequences per donor were sequenced, and roughly 17% of those sequences were non-productive.

Germline trimming: 5 bases from V, 2 bases from J; junction bases outside gene matches: 21. The CDR3, cysteine through phenylalanine, is 20 amino acids long. Of the read, only the CDR3 DNA is kept; its 60 bases are in frame from base 1. From a lookup of the germline V gene, CDR1 and CDR2 are MDHEN and SYDVKM. On the study overall, not on this receptor specifically: Assigning TCR associations to individual alleles was difficult when HLA alleles, especially DR and DQ, strongly co-occurred. Three of the identified cytomegalovirus-associated TCR beta chains were confirmed in vitro to be specific for cytomegalovirus antigens. A further reported finding was that TCR beta sequences accurately predicted the HLA-A and HLA-B alleles for most subjects in the first cohort. A later genetic analysis associated a missense DCLRE1C variant with V-gene and J-gene trimming of TCR beta chains, and an independent cohort replicated the association. Some IMGT-functional V segments, including TRBV6-2 and TRBV6-3, could not be distinguished by the 87-base-pair reads and were therefore excluded. According to a later analysis, most CMV-associated TCR beta chains appeared to be HLA-restricted, and the HLA associations seemed to be driven largely by CMV exposure. In a later analysis, TCR association rates were found to vary across HLA loci, with the most associated TCRs seen for DRB1 alleles and the fewest for HLA-C alleles. CMV serostatus was the only immune exposure information available for the cohort. Because counts were too low, 15 or so rarely observed V segments, including chromosome 9 orphons, were excluded from the earlier analysis of around 640 of the donors. A cluster of highly shared sequence variants was judged likely to represent a technical artifact of the sequencing pipeline. The classifier was reported to diagnose cytomegalovirus status with high specificity and sensitivity in both the original and validation cohorts. HLA typing was unavailable for some donors at each locus, so association tests used only the typed subset. Linkage disequilibrium might explain the correlated functional status among segregating V segments, but an unknown experimental factor could not be ruled out. At a false discovery rate of 0.05, a later analysis linked 16,000 or so TCR beta sequences to specific HLA alleles. According to a later genetic analysis, donors in an Asian-associated ancestry cluster had fewer N-insertions in productive TCRs than the roughly 670-donor mean. Presence/absence analyses assumed roughly uniform sequencing depth across donors, an assumption that may not hold. In a later analysis, several top co-occurrence clusters were reported to appear linked to parvovirus B19, influenza, CMV and Epstein-Barr virus. The authors suggested that the approach could potentially be extended to other disease states and immunological phenotypes. An earlier analysis of approximately 600 of the donors showed that most TCR beta V segments appeared in productive rearrangements either about 87% or about 30% of the time, which broadly matched IMGT annotations. The study gave a list of 150 to 200 TCR beta chains associated with cytomegalovirus. A later analysis found that HLA-associated TCR beta chains were more clonally expanded and had lower generation probabilities than equally common non-associated chains. Most TCR sequences were seen in very few donors, while some public TCRs were found in many individuals. In this cohort, only TCR beta chains were sequenced, and detectable features were limited by the absence of alpha or paired-chain data.

In total, roughly 670 healthy bone marrow donors made up the cohort. Cohort members were all nominally healthy when sampled, although unrecorded immune exposures were likely present. The donor was CMV seronegative and belonged to the group of around 350 seronegative cohort members. A peripheral blood sample was provided by each donor, and peripheral blood mononuclear cells were used for TCR beta sequencing. The Qiagen DNeasy Blood Extraction Kit was used to extract genomic DNA from the blood cell samples. Library generation was performed with the immunoSEQ multiplex PCR assay. A mixture of 60 forward primers for TCR Vbeta segments and 13 reverse primers for TCR Jbeta segments was used in the multiplex PCR. A multiplex PCR assay on genomic DNA amplified the CDR3 region of rearranged TCR beta genes. Amplified TCR beta libraries were sequenced as 87-base-pair reads on the Illumina HiSeq System. From the authors' description of their analysis: A later analysis tallied 75 million to 95 million unique TCR beta chains across the 666 repertoires, and approximately 9.9 million of those chains were shared by two or more donors. A nearest-neighbor algorithm error-corrected the raw reads and collapsed the reads into unique sequences, merging closely related sequences to remove PCR and sequencing errors. CDR3 sequences were aligned to IMGT reference sequences to assign V, D and J gene segments. Each retained sequence needed at least a six-nucleotide match to both a V gene segment and a J gene segment. Rearrangements were called productive when the CDR3 lacked stop codons and stayed in frame with V and J; all others were non-productive. Following IMGT convention, CDR3 was defined as the stretch from the second conserved V-encoded cysteine to the conserved J-encoded phenylalanine. Sequences without an unambiguous match to a single V gene segment were excluded from the earlier analysis of 500 to 700 of the donors. An earlier analysis of a few hundred of the donors classified V segments as functional when productive rearrangements were above 56.7% and as segregating when the standard deviation between donors was above 5%. To diagnose cytomegalovirus status from the catalog of TCR beta chain sequences, a statistical classification framework was built. V and J gene assignment, in a later analysis, came from comparing TCR nucleotide sequences with IMGT/GENE-DB human TR gene sequences. In a later analysis, CDR3 sequences and most-parsimonious VDJ recombination scenarios were assigned using the TCRdist pipeline. In a later analysis, each TCR beta chain was defined by its CDR3 amino acid sequence together with its V-gene family, and reads without a unique V-gene family were excluded. In a later analysis, several hundred highly shared, low-generation-probability nucleotide sequences were removed to address suspected cross-contamination and a sequencing artifact. In a later analysis, a clonal expansion index for each public chain was calculated from normalized within-repertoire ranks of inferred template counts. In a later analysis, generation probabilities were computed with a VDJ recombination model fitted to out-of-frame rearrangements, and the resulting probabilities were checked against IGoR. A later analysis scored TCR-TCR, TCR-HLA and TCR-CMV co-occurrence with hypergeometric tests, applying a repertoire-size bias correction to TCR pairs. False discovery rates were estimated in a later analysis by permuting HLA or CMV assignments 20 times. A later analysis grouped co-occurring TCRs with DBSCAN, adding TCRdist sequence similarity when clustering within HLA-allele-positive subsets. For co-occurrence clustering, repertoires with fewer than 30,000 or more than 120,000 public chains were excluded, along with four or five repertoires with anomalous nucleotide sharing. TCRdb limited this immuneACCESS table to in-frame rearrangements with V and J called. A share of clones is missing; checked studies link under half to unresolved V genes, and the rest is unexplained. The DNA was the basis for D and trimming; V, J and clone size are from that table. The sample includes 90,000 to 110,000 clones, with around 78% observed a single time. The top ten clones comprise approximately 5.1% of the sample.

Sample: PBMCs. The receptor was isolated from a male donor in good health and CMV-seronegative. The chain joins TRBV28 to TRBJ1-5; TRBD1 agrees with 7 junctional bases. The encoded CDR3 is CASSQVAGGFVPVGNQPQHF. The nucleotide sequence is given as TGTGCCAGCAGTCAGGTGGCAGGGGGGTTTGTACCGGTGGGCAATCAGCCCCAGCATTTT.